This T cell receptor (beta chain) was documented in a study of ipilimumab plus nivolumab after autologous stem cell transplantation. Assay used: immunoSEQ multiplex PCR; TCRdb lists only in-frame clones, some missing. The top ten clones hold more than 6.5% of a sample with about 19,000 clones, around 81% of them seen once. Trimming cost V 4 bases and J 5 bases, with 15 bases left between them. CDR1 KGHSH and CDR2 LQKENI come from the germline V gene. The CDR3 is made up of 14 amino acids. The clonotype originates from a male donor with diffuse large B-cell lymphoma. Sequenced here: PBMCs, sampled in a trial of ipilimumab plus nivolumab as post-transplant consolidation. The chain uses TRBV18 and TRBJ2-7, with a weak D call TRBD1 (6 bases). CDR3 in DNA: TGTGCCAGCTCACTAGACAGGAAGGGGGACGAGCAGTACTTC. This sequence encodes CASSLDRKGDEQYF.